A single sample gave rise to the 7 T cell receptor beta chains below, sequenced in a study of Ad26.COV2.S vaccination and SARS-CoV-2 variants. Assay: immunoSEQ multiplex PCR; the TCRdb copy retains only in-frame clones and omits some. The data hold around 350,000 clones, with just over 90% observed a single time. Sample: peripheral blood, taken after recovery from COVID-19. These TCRs come from a human donor who had recovered from COVID-19.

The genes are TRBV9 and TRBJ2-3; 12 bases map to TRBD2. The V gene end was trimmed by 0 bases and the J gene end by 4 bases; junction bases not matched to a gene: 3. Germline CDR1 SGDLS, CDR2 YYNGEE. CDR3 length: 16 amino acids. CDR3 DNA sequence: TGTGCCAGCAGCGTAGCTAGCGGGGGGGGTTCAGATACGCAGTATTTT. Protein: CASSVASGGGSDTQYF.

The rearrangement links TRBV9 to TRBJ2-2, with 7 bases that match TRBD2. The trim removed 0 bases at V and 6 bases at J, leaving 8 bases unmatched. This CDR3 is 16 amino acids long. Germline assignment: CDR1 SGDLS and CDR2 YYNGEE. CDR3 residues: CASSVGGTKVSGELFF. DNA for the CDR3: TGTGCCAGCAGCGTAGGGGGGACTAAGGTCTCCGGGGAGCTGTTTTTT.

The rearrangement joins TRBV24-1 to TRBJ1-5; the D gene is possibly TRBD1 (5 bases). This CDR3 comprises 17 residues. V was clipped by 11 bases and J by 1 base, with 23 bases between them. CDR1 is KGHDR, CDR2 SFDVKD, per germline. The CDR3 protein is CAIRSNAGLWSNQPQHF. The CDR3 region has the DNA TGTGCCATCAGAAGTAACGCAGGGTTGTGGAGCAATCAGCCCCAGCATTTT.

The chain employs TRBV18 and TRBJ2-7; tentatively, D is TRBD2 (6 bases). Germline CDR1 and CDR2: KGHSH and LQKENI. The CDR3 runs 14 residues. Between the trimmed V and J ends, which lost 6 bases and 5 bases, there was a span of 17 bases. The CDR3 loop reads CASSRSWGDDEQYF. CDR3 sequence (DNA): TGTGCCAGCTCCCGGTCGTGGGGGGACGACGAGCAGTACTTC. The entire variable domain, with the rest obtained from reference TRBV18 and TRBJ2-7, is as follows: NAGVMQNPRHLVRRRGQEARLRCSPMKGHSHVYWYRQLPEEGLKFMVYLQKENIIDESGMPKERFSAEFPKEGPSILRIQQVVRGDSAAYFCASSRSWGDDEQYFGPGTRLTVT.

This sequence joins TRBV2 and TRBJ1-1; D remains unclear. Germline assignment: CDR1 SNHLY and CDR2 FYNNEI. This CDR3 contains 13 residues. Trimming took off 4 bases at V and 4 bases at J, with 10 bases between the two ends. This CDR3 reads CASSGYWSTEAFF. The CDR3, as DNA: TGTGCCAGCAGTGGTTACTGGTCCACTGAAGCTTTCTTT. Full variable domain (remainder filled in from reference TRBV2 and TRBJ1-1): EPEVTQTPSHQVTQMGQEVILRCVPISNHLYFYWYRQILGQKVEFLVSFYNNEISEKSEIFDDQFSVERPDGSNFTLKIRSTKLEDSAMYFCASSGYWSTEAFFGQGTRLTVV.

This clone was observed a handful of times. Here the CDR3 DNA reads TGTGCCAGCAGACCAACAGGGGGCGATGGCTACACCTTC. This gives the protein CASRPTGGDGYTF. The J gene is TRBJ1-2, the V gene TRBV5-4, with TRBD1 matching 9 bases. CDR3 size: 13 residues. V shed 5 bases, J shed 6 bases, and the junction held 5 bases outside the gene matches. In germline, CDR1 is SGHNT, CDR2 YYREEE (reference sequence). Drawing the rest from reference TRBV5-4 and TRBJ1-2, the complete variable domain is ETGVTQSPTHLIKTRGQQVTLRCSSQSGHNTVSWYQQALGQGPQFIFQYYREEENGRGNFPPRFSGLQFPNYSSELNVNALELDDSALYLCASRPTGGDGYTFGSGTRLTVV.

This clone showed up just once. V usage is TRBV6-2 or TRBV6-3 and J usage is TRBJ1-3; no clear D gene. Germline V CDR1 and CDR2: MNHEY, SVGEGT. Trimming stripped 0 bases from V and 0 bases from J, with 12 bases between. The CDR3 loop spans 17 amino acids. The CDR3 reads CASSYSRTQYSGNTIYF. The CDR3 DNA reads TGTGCCAGCAGTTACTCGCGGACCCAGTACTCTGGAAACACCATATATTTT.